The T cell receptor (beta chain) under discussion was sequenced for a study of vaccination effects on CD4 cells after COVID-19. This clone was seen only once. Its antigen is unidentified. V was pared by 4 bases and J by 0 bases, with 15 bases between. The CDR3 runs 16 residues. CDR1 and CDR2 from the germline V gene are MGHRA and YSYEKL. Within the ViraFEST assay, antigen-specific CD4+ T cells underwent expansion with viral peptide pools prior to sequencing. The culture ran for roughly ten days before CD4+ T cells were isolated. Participants received two doses of either the BNT162b2 or mRNA-1273 vaccine. Each well held 1.5 million to 2.5 million PBMC cultured with 8.5 to 10 ug/ml peptides and about 10 IU/ml IL-2. On day 3 and again on day 7, half the medium was replaced with IL-2 medium. The protocol was immunoSEQ multiplex PCR, while the TCRdb copy is restricted to in-frame clones and leaves out a portion. The sample shows about 31,000 clones, around 75% of them seen only once.

This receptor was taken from a human donor who received a COVID-19 vaccine. Source: CD4+ T cells from PBMCs cultured with HCoV-229E spike peptides, taken after COVID-19 vaccination. The V and J genes are TRBV4-1 and TRBJ1-2; possible D gene TRBD1, 6 bases. In DNA, the CDR3 is TGCGCCAGCAGCCTGGGTGGGGGACAAGCTAACTATGGCTACACCTTC. It codes for CASSLGGGQANYGYTF.